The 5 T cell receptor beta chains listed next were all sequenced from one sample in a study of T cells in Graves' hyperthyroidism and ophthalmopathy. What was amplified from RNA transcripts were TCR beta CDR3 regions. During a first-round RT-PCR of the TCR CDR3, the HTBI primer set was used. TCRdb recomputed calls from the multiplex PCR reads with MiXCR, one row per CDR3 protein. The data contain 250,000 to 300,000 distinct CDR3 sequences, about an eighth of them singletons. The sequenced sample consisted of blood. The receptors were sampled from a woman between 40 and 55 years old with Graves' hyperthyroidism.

As DNA, the CDR3 is TGTGCCAGCAGCGTAGAGGGTCCGGGAGCCACTGAAGCTTTCTTT. Protein: CASSVEGPGATEAFF. This sequence joins TRBV9 and TRBJ1-1; no clear D gene. Trimming pared 0 bases from V and 4 bases from J, leaving 13 bases between. CDR3 size: 15 residues. Germline V gene sequence: CDR1 SGDLS, CDR2 YYNGEE.

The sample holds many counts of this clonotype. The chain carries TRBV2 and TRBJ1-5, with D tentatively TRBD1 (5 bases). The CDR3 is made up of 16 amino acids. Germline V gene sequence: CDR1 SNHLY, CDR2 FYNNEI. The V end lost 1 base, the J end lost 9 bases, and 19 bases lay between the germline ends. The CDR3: CASSEGWGRGEGPQHF. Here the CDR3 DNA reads TGTGCCAGCAGTGAAGGATGGGGACGAGGGGAGGGGCCCCAGCATTTT.

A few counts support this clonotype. CDR3 nucleotide sequence: TGTGCCAGCAGGGTAGCGGGAGGGCCAGCAGATACGCAGTATTTT. It specifies CASRVAGGPADTQYF. The rearrangement joins TRBV2 to TRBJ2-3; 11 bases fit TRBD2. Germline assignment: CDR1 SNHLY and CDR2 FYNNEI. The CDR3 sequence is 15 residues long. Trimming cost V 6 bases and J 4 bases; bases outside gene matches: 6.

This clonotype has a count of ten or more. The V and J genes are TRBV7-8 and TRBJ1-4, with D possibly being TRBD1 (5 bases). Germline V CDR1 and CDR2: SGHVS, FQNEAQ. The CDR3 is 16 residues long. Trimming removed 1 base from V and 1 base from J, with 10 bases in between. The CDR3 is CASSLGLTETNEKLFF. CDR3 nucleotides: TGTGCCAGCAGCTTAGGTTTGACAGAAACTAATGAAAAACTGTTTTTT.

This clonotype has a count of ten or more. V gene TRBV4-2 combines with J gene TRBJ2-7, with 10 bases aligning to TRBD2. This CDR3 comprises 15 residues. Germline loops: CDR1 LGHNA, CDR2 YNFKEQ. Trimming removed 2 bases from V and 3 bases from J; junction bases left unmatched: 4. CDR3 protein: CASSQPLAGVYEQYF. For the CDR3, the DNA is TGTGCCAGCAGCCAACCTCTAGCGGGAGTCTACGAGCAGTACTTC.